This TCR beta chain was recovered during a study of T-cell reconstitution after alpha-beta-depleted transplantation in children. The CDR3 is 17 residues long. CDR1 is LGHNA and CDR2 is YSLEER in the germline V gene. The V gene end was trimmed by 0 bases and the J gene end by 0 bases; junction bases not matched to a gene: 3. This clonotype was detected ten times or more. What it binds is unknown. Unique molecular identifiers tagged the TCRbeta library. Via MiXCR, TCRdb re-called the PCR reads, giving one row per CDR3 protein. Of more than 400,000 distinct CDR3 sequences in the sample, roughly an eighth were seen once. Overall study results and limits: The authors attributed T-cell counts and diversity one year after transplant mostly to newly produced T cells. Reported findings indicate that, about two months after transplant, alpha-beta T cells came from several hundred expanded clones, which were derived from non-depleted graft cells.

The receptor comes from a female patient between 2 and 15 years old who had a stem cell transplant for aplastic anemia, so the T cells may come from the graft donor. This sequence joins TRBV4-3 and TRBJ2-4, with TRBD1 matching 9 bases. Material: PBMCs, mostly from graft donor cells, obtained 180 days after TCRalphabeta/CD19-depleted stem cell transplant. The CDR3 is CASSQDGTGLAKNIQYF. CDR3 sequence (DNA): TGCGCCAGCAGCCAAGATGGGACAGGGTTAGCCAAAAACATTCAGTACTTC.